These 20 T cell receptor beta chains were all obtained from the same sample, sequenced in a study of cytomegalovirus exposure and HLA in healthy donors. Clones were read by immunoSEQ multiplex PCR, and TCRdb kept only the in-frame ones, dropping some. The sample contains 130,000 or so clones, 70% to 90% of which appear only once. The sequenced sample consisted of PBMCs. These receptors came from a woman aged 30 to 39 in good health and CMV-seropositive.

This clone was detected only a few times. The rearrangement links TRBV7-2 to TRBJ2-7; D remains ambiguous. Per the germline V gene, CDR1 is SGHTA and CDR2 is FQGNSA. The CDR3 has 11 amino acids. The ends were cut back, 4 bases at V and 10 bases at J, with 11 bases in the middle. The DNA for the CDR3 is TGTGCCAGCAGCTCGTCCGCGGTCCAGTACTTC. It encodes CASSSSAVQYF.

The V gene is TRBV5-5, the J gene TRBJ1-2, with 12 bases that match TRBD1. The CDR3 spans 14 residues. With V trimmed by 2 bases and J by 8 bases, 4 bases remained unmatched. Germline-derived CDR1 and CDR2 are SGHKS and YYEKEE (reference sequence). DNA of the CDR3: TGTGCCAGCAGCTTTGGGACAGGGGGCTCCGGCTACACCTTC. Translated, it gives CASSFGTGGSGYTF.

The V call is TRBV1, the J call TRBJ2-1; TRBD2 is the table's D call and was not checked against the DNA. TRBV1 is shown as a pseudogene. The length of the CDR3 is 18 residues. The CDR3 coding sequence is TGCACCAGCAGCTTGACTAGCGGGAGTCCTCCTTCCTACAATGAGCAGTTCTTC. As protein: CTSSLTSGSPPSYNEQFF.

The chain recombines TRBV14 with TRBJ2-7, with a weak D call TRBD1 (6 bases). Per the germline V gene, CDR1 is SGHDN and CDR2 is FVKESK. V shed 1 base and J shed 9 bases, with 16 bases lying between them. This CDR3 is built from 14 residues. CDR3 amino acids: CASSQGEGGVRQYF. The CDR3 DNA sequence: TGTGCCAGCAGCCAAGGAGAAGGGGGTGTAAGGCAGTACTTC.

The chain joins TRBV28 to TRBJ2-5, with 10 positions matching TRBD2. Trimming at V came to 5 bases and at J to 4 bases, leaving 7 bases not matched to a gene. CDR3 length: 15 amino acids. Germline V lookup: CDR1 MDHEN, CDR2 SYDVKM. The CDR3 here is CASSPRLAGAETQYF. CDR3 DNA sequence: TGTGCCAGCAGTCCGCGGCTAGCGGGAGCAGAGACCCAGTACTTC.

V gene TRBV5-4 combines with J gene TRBJ1-2; 10 bases map to TRBD1. CDR3 length: 13 amino acids. The V segment lost 4 bases and the J segment 7 bases; nucleotides outside the gene matches: 4. CDR1 is SGHNT and CDR2 is YYREEE in the germline V gene (reference sequence). The chain's CDR3 is CASSKDRGFGYTF. DNA of the CDR3: TGTGCCAGCAGCAAGGACAGGGGGTTTGGCTACACCTTC.

This chain links TRBV2 with TRBJ1-2, with 9 positions matching TRBD1. J was trimmed by 4 bases and V by 4 bases; bases with no gene match: 10. Germline assignment: CDR1 SNHLY and CDR2 FYNNEI. The CDR3 is 16 residues long. The CDR3 here is CASSATQQGAGYGYTF. CDR3 sequence (DNA): TGTGCCAGCAGTGCGACACAACAGGGGGCAGGCTATGGCTACACCTTC. Full variable domain (remainder filled in from reference TRBV2 and TRBJ1-2): EPEVTQTPSHQVTQMGQEVILRCVPISNHLYFYWYRQILGQKVEFLVSFYNNEISEKSEIFDDQFSVERPDGSNFTLKIRSTKLEDSAMYFCASSATQQGAGYGYTFGSGTRLTVV.

The rearrangement joins TRBV7-3 to TRBJ2-1, with 9 bases fitting TRBD2. V lost 3 bases, J lost 10 bases, and 10 bases stayed unmatched. Germline values: CDR1 SGHTA, CDR2 FQGTGA. The CDR3 has 15 residues. CDR3 amino acids: CASSFLGSGSQEQFF. For the CDR3, the DNA is TGTGCCAGCAGCTTTTTGGGTAGCGGGAGCCAGGAGCAGTTCTTC. Drawing the rest from reference TRBV7-3 and TRBJ2-1, the complete variable domain is GAGVSQTPSNKVTEKGKYVELRCDPISGHTALYWYRQSLGQGPEFLIYFQGTGAADDSGLPNDRFFAVRPEGSVSTLKIQRTERGDSAVYLCASSFLGSGSQEQFFGPGTRLTVL.

This chain connects TRBV2 to TRBJ2-3; weak D call: TRBD1 (7 bases). The CDR3 has 20 amino acids. Germline values: CDR1 SNHLY, CDR2 FYNNEI. Trimming stripped 6 bases from V and 2 bases from J, with 30 bases between. CDR3 bases: TGTGCCAGCAGAGAATACAGGGGACGCCGACTGGGGGGAGACACAGATACGCAGTATTTT. It yields the protein CASREYRGRRLGGDTDTQYF.

J is TRBJ2-1 and V is TRBV6-1; 10 nucleotides agree with TRBD2. The CDR3 is 16 residues long. Germline V gene data show CDR1 as MNHNS and CDR2 as SASEGT. The J segment lost 7 bases and the V segment lost 4 bases, leaving 10 bases of the junction unmatched. The DNA for the CDR3 is TGTGCCAGCAGTGCTTTAGCGGGAGGCAGCGTGAATGAGCAGTTCTTC. Its protein is CASSALAGGSVNEQFF.

J is TRBJ1-6 and V is TRBV6-6; D perhaps matches TRBD1 (6 bases). The V and J ends lost 2 bases and 9 bases respectively, with 11 bases between them. The CDR3 has 14 residues. Per the germline V gene, CDR1 is MNHNY and CDR2 is SVGAGI (reference sequence). The CDR3 bases are TGTGCCAGCAGTTACGGGGGCGCTTTTTCACCCCTCCACTTT. As protein: CASSYGGAFSPLHF.

This rearrangement joins TRBV27 to TRBJ2-1; possibly TRBD1 for D (6 bases). Deletions cut 5 bases from V and 5 bases from J, with 19 bases between. The germline CDR1 and CDR2 sequences are MNHEY and SMNVEV (reference sequence). The CDR3 consists of 16 residues. This CDR3 is CASSPIGQPQDNEQFF. The CDR3 bases are TGTGCCAGCAGTCCCATCGGACAGCCCCAGGACAATGAGCAGTTCTTC.

This clone was counted between two and nine times. This sequence joins TRBV5-4 and TRBJ1-4, with D possibly TRBD1 on 6 matching bases. CDR3 length equals 15 residues. V gave up 3 bases and J gave up 10 bases, with 19 bases separating them. Germline V lookup: CDR1 SGHNT, CDR2 YYREEE (reference sequence). In DNA form, the CDR3 reads TGTGCCAGCAGCTCCATAGGAGGTCTGGACAGAAAACTGTTTTTT. Translation: CASSSIGGLDRKLFF. Supplemented by reference TRBV5-4 and TRBJ1-4, the full variable domain reads ETGVTQSPTHLIKTRGQQVTLRCSSQSGHNTVSWYQQALGQGPQFIFQYYREEENGRGNFPPRFSGLQFPNYSSELNVNALELDDSALYLCASSSIGGLDRKLFFGSGTQLSVL.

This clone was seen a handful of times. J is TRBJ1-1 and V is TRBV5-1, with D maybe TRBD1 (6 bases). V lost 5 bases and J lost 5, with 13 bases in between. This CDR3 comprises 13 residues. The V gene's germline CDR1 is SGHRS and CDR2 YFSETQ. CDR3 region: CASRDGTLTEAFF. For the CDR3, the DNA is TGCGCCAGCAGGGACGGGACACTGACTGAAGCTTTCTTT.

V gene TRBV19 combines with J gene TRBJ1-3; no clear D gene. The V end was cut by 7 bases, the J end by 0 bases, with 13 bases between. CDR3 length: 15 amino acids. Germline CDR1 and CDR2: LNHDA and SQIVND (reference sequence). In DNA form, the CDR3 reads TGTGCCAGTAACCCGGGTCCCAGCTCTGGAAACACCATATATTTT. Protein product: CASNPGPSSGNTIYF.

This clone was seen once. This chain links TRBV6-5 with TRBJ2-7, with 9 bases matching TRBD1. Germline CDR1 is MNHEY and CDR2 is SVGAGI. The trim removed 4 bases at V and 3 bases at J, leaving 4 bases unmatched. CDR3 length equals 14 residues. The CDR3 sequence is CASSLGQGGYEQYF. The CDR3 DNA reads TGTGCCAGCAGTTTGGGACAGGGAGGCTACGAGCAGTACTTC.

V is TRBV6-1 and J is TRBJ1-3; a possible D gene is TRBD1 (5 bases). CDR3 size: 15 residues. The germline V gene encodes CDR1 MNHNS and CDR2 SASEGT. Trimming shortened V by 4 bases and J by 0 bases, and 10 bases separated the two germline ends. The CDR3 nucleotides are TGTGCCAGCAGTGCTACGACAGCCTCTGGAAACACCATATATTTT. This gives the protein CASSATTASGNTIYF.

A single count supports this clone. The gene calls are TRBV28 and TRBJ1-2, with D tentatively TRBD1 (5 bases). Germline assignment: CDR1 MDHEN and CDR2 SYDVKM. V was cut by 3 bases and J by 6 bases, with 14 bases left in between. The CDR3 has 14 residues. CDR3 coding DNA: TGTGCCAGCAGTTTCGGGTTGACAGAAGATGGCTACACCTTC. This codes for CASSFGLTEDGYTF.

The J gene is TRBJ1-2, the V gene TRBV27; TRBD1 matches at 10 bases. This CDR3 contains 15 residues. The J segment lost 2 bases and the V segment lost 6 bases, leaving 6 bases of the junction unmatched. Germline V CDR1 and CDR2: MNHEY, SMNVEV (reference sequence). CDR3 sequence (DNA): TGTGCCAGCAGAATAGGACAGGGGGTGAACTATGGCTACACCTTC. Protein product: CASRIGQGVNYGYTF.

The chain couples TRBV18 to TRBJ1-6, with D hard to call. CDR3 length equals 14 residues. From germline, CDR1 is KGHSH and CDR2 LQKENI. V dropped 2 bases and J dropped 8 bases, with 10 bases sitting between them. CDR3 loop: CASSPLDRDSPLHF. DNA of the CDR3: TGTGCCAGCTCACCATTAGACCGGGATTCACCCCTCCACTTT.